Listed here are 32 T cell receptor beta chains from one sample, sequenced in a study of OX40 agonist ivuxolimab in advanced cancers. Assay used: immunoSEQ multiplex PCR; TCRdb lists only in-frame clones, some missing. The sample consists of some 67,000 clones, 85% of them appearing once. Sequencing used CD4+ or CD8+ T cells sorted from blood, obtained in a trial of the OX40 agonist ivuxolimab. The source of these receptors is an adult with an advanced solid tumor such as melanoma, head and neck, liver or kidney cancer.

This chain joins TRBV6-1 and TRBJ2-2, with 7 positions matching TRBD2. CDR3 size: 13 residues. The germline V gene encodes CDR1 MNHNS and CDR2 SASEGT. Germline trimming cut 8 bases from V and 8 bases from J; bases unmatched to any gene: 8. CDR3 coding DNA: TGTGCCAGCCCCCTATGGGAGGGAGGGGAGCTGTTTTTT. The encoded protein is CASPLWEGGELFF.

V gene TRBV7-8 combines with J gene TRBJ1-2; D may be TRBD1 (5 bases). CDR1 and CDR2 (germline): SGHVS, FQNEAQ. Trimming took 5 bases from V and 4 from J, leaving 17 bases between them. The CDR3 has 15 residues. Written as DNA, the CDR3 is TGTGCCAGCAGCCCCATGGGGGATTCGCTCTATGGCTACACCTTC. It is translated as CASSPMGDSLYGYTF.

The chain has TRBV28 and TRBJ1-1, with a tentative D call TRBD1 (5 bases). The V gene's germline CDR1 is MDHEN and CDR2 SYDVKM. The length of the CDR3 is 12 residues. V was shortened by 7 bases and J by 11 bases, with 17 bases between the two germline ends. The CDR3 spells CASTSIQGAAFF. The CDR3 DNA reads TGTGCCAGCACCTCCATCCAGGGTGCGGCTTTCTTT.

CDR3 DNA sequence: TGCAGCGTTCAGGACAGGTCTGGGGCCAACGTCCTGACTTTC. Residues: CSVQDRSGANVLTF. The gene calls are TRBV29-1 and TRBJ2-6, with 7 bases that match TRBD1. Per germline, CDR1 SQVTM and CDR2 ANQGSEA. The CDR3 runs 14 residues. With V trimmed by 5 bases and J by 1 base, 2 bases remained unmatched.

The rearrangement joins TRBV7-2 to TRBJ2-3; no reliable D call. This CDR3 is built from 12 residues. V was shortened by 2 bases and J by 9 bases, with 9 bases between the two germline ends. Per germline, CDR1 SGHTA and CDR2 FQGNSA. DNA of the CDR3: TGTGCCAGCAGCTTACCCCTCCAAACGCAGTATTTT. Translated: CASSLPLQTQYF. Together with reference TRBV7-2 and TRBJ2-3, the CDR3 gives the full variable domain: GAGVSQSPSNKVTEKGKDVELRCDPISGHTALYWYRQSLGQGLEFLIYFQGNSAPDKSGLPSDRFSAERTGGSVSTLTIQRTQQEDSAVYLCASSLPLQTQYFGPGTRLTVL.

V is TRBV28 and J is TRBJ1-4, with TRBD1 identical over 8 bases. The CDR3 totals 17 residues. CDR1 is MDHEN, CDR2 SYDVKM, per germline. The V and J ends lost 5 bases and 13 bases, in that order; junction bases with no gene match: 21. The CDR3 reads CASSPDRQGPGYGVLFF. The CDR3 DNA is TGTGCCAGCAGTCCCGACAGACAGGGGCCCGGATATGGCGTACTGTTTTTT.

J is TRBJ2-3 and V is TRBV10-3; D perhaps matches TRBD2 (6 bases). CDR3 length: 17 amino acids. V dropped 0 bases and J dropped 2 bases, with 15 bases sitting between them. CDR1 and CDR2 from the germline V gene are ENHRY and SYGVKD. CDR3 coding DNA: TGTGCCATCAGTGAGTCGAACGCGGGGATACACACAGATACGCAGTATTTT. Amino acids: CAISESNAGIHTDTQYF.

The chain is built from TRBV4-2 and TRBJ1-3; weak D call: TRBD1 (5 bases). This CDR3 region has 16 residues. The ends were cut back, 3 bases at V and 8 bases at J, with 20 bases in the middle. Germline-derived CDR1 and CDR2 are LGHNA and YNFKEQ. This CDR3 reads CASSQLTPGLRDTIYF. CDR3 nucleotide sequence: TGTGCCAGCAGCCAGCTTACTCCGGGACTGAGGGACACCATATATTTT.

The V gene is TRBV15, the J gene TRBJ2-2, with 10 positions matching TRBD1. The CDR3 runs 17 residues. The germline V gene has CDR1 LNHNV and CDR2 YYDKDF (reference sequence). The ends lost 3 bases at V and 7 bases at J; junction bases unmatched: 11. CDR3 loop: CATSRLTGQGRDGELFF. The DNA of the CDR3 is TGTGCCACCAGCAGGCTGACGGGACAGGGGAGGGACGGGGAGCTGTTTTTT. The variable domain in full, completed from reference TRBV15 and TRBJ2-2, reads DAMVIQNPRYQVTQFGKPVTLSCSQTLNHNVMYWYQQKSSQAPKLLFHYYDKDFNNEADTPDNFQSRRPNTSFCFLDIRSPGLGDTAMYLCATSRLTGQGRDGELFFGEGSRLTVL.

This clone has more than one count but fewer than ten. This rearrangement joins TRBV29-1 to TRBJ1-3, with TRBD1 as a possible D gene (6 bases). The V end was cut by 8 bases, the J end by 2 bases, with 13 bases between. The CDR3 length is 13 residues. Germline values: CDR1 SQVTM, CDR2 ANQGSEA. This chain's CDR3 is CSIPGETGNTIYF. The CDR3 coding sequence is TGCAGCATCCCAGGGGAAACTGGAAACACCATATATTTT.

This clone was seen more than once but under ten times. The CDR3 DNA follows: TGTGCCAGCCGTAGAGGGGATTCACCCCTCCACTTT. Amino acids: CASRRGDSPLHF. The gene calls are TRBV7-9 and TRBJ1-6, with TRBD1 as a possible D gene (5 bases). Germline CDR1 and CDR2: SEHNR and FQNEAQ (reference sequence). V shed 8 bases and J shed 8 bases, with 10 bases lying between them. This CDR3 has 12 amino acids. Drawing the rest from reference TRBV7-9 and TRBJ1-6, the complete variable domain is DTGVSQNPRHKITKRGQNVTFRCDPISEHNRLYWYRQTLGQGPEFLTYFQNEAQLEKSRLLSDRFSAERPKGSFSTLEIQRTEQGDSAMYLCASRRGDSPLHFGNGTRLTVT.

V gene TRBV5-6 combines with J gene TRBJ2-5, with 8 bases identical to TRBD2. The CDR3 covers 15 residues. V trimming: 3 bases; J trimming: 1 base; junction bases outside the gene matches: 5. CDR1 SGHDT and CDR2 YYEEEE come from the germline V gene. This CDR3 is CASSWERGPQETQYF. CDR3 DNA: TGTGCCAGCAGCTGGGAGCGGGGGCCCCAAGAGACCCAGTACTTC.

This chain uses TRBV14 with TRBJ2-1, with 7 bases fitting TRBD1. With V trimmed by 4 bases and J by 9 bases, 6 bases remained unmatched. Looked up from germline, CDR1 is SGHDN and CDR2 is FVKESK. This CDR3 is built from 13 residues. For the CDR3, the DNA is TGTGCCAGCAGCCGACAGGGTCCGGGTGAGCAGTTCTTC. Its protein is CASSRQGPGEQFF.

This chain links TRBV18 with TRBJ1-1, with D unresolved. Germline CDR1 and CDR2: KGHSH and LQKENI. This CDR3 has 14 residues. The V and J ends lost 0 bases and 10 bases respectively, with 15 bases between them. CDR3 in DNA: TGTGCCAGCTCACCACCGATGGTGGAGGGTAGAGCTTTCTTT. Translated: CASSPPMVEGRAFF.

The rearrangement links TRBV7-8 to TRBJ1-3; D is ambiguous. Per the germline V gene, CDR1 is SGHVS and CDR2 is FQNEAQ. Trimming took 5 bases from V and 5 from J, leaving 13 bases between them. CDR3 length: 14 residues. The CDR3 nucleotides are TGTGCCAGCAGCGCTAACTCGGCTCGAAACACCATATATTTT. Its translation is CASSANSARNTIYF.

This chain joins TRBV5-1 and TRBJ1-2; unclear D gene. V dropped 3 bases and J dropped 4 bases, with 13 bases sitting between them. Germline CDR1 reads SGHRS; CDR2 reads YFSETQ. The CDR3 sequence is 14 residues long. CDR3 coding DNA: TGCGCCAGCAGCTCCCAGAGTCTGGGCTATGGCTACACCTTC. Amino acids: CASSSQSLGYGYTF.

The chain joins TRBV4-3 to TRBJ2-2, with 7 bases fitting TRBD2. Germline V lookup: CDR1 LGHNA, CDR2 YSLEER. The V and J ends lost 6 bases and 4 bases, in that order; junction bases with no gene match: 8. The CDR3 runs to 15 residues. This CDR3 is CASSREGATTGELFF. The CDR3 nucleotides are TGCGCCAGCAGTAGGGAGGGAGCTACCACCGGGGAGCTGTTTTTT.

The V call is TRBV7-9, the J call TRBJ1-1; D is ambiguous. CDR3 size: 13 residues. Per germline, CDR1 SEHNR and CDR2 FQNEAQ (reference sequence). Trimming removed 7 bases from V and 1 base from J, with 10 bases in between. CDR3: CASTTDGNTEAFF. The CDR3 bases are TGTGCCAGCACCACCGACGGGAACACTGAAGCTTTCTTT.

V is TRBV5-4 and J is TRBJ2-3, with 10 bases identical to TRBD2. This CDR3 contains 16 residues. In germline, CDR1 is SGHNT, CDR2 YYREEE (reference sequence). The junction had 5 bases not matched to a gene; V was cut back by 4 bases and J by 0 bases. The CDR3 loop is CASSQRLAGSTDTQYF. CDR3 DNA sequence: TGTGCCAGCAGCCAGAGACTAGCGGGTAGCACAGATACGCAGTATTTT.

This chain links TRBV6-4 with TRBJ2-1; 9 bases agree with TRBD1. The CDR3 totals 16 residues. V lost 3 bases and J lost 6; bases outside the gene matches: 9. The germline V gene encodes CDR1 MRHNA and CDR2 SNTAGT. The DNA for the CDR3 is TGTGCCAGCAGTGAAAGGCCTGCGGACAGGGGCAATGAGCAGTTCTTC. It yields the protein CASSERPADRGNEQFF.

V usage is TRBV7-3 and J usage is TRBJ2-7; D uncertain. Germline V gives CDR1 SGHTA, CDR2 FQGTGA. The length of the CDR3 is 14 residues. V lost 4 bases and J lost 2, with 12 bases in between. Here the CDR3 reads CASSSSRGPYEQYF. As DNA, the CDR3 is TGTGCCAGCAGCTCCAGTCGAGGACCCTACGAGCAGTACTTC.

The genes are TRBV7-9 and TRBJ2-5; D may match TRBD1 or TRBD2 (5 bases each). Germline V CDR1 and CDR2: SEHNR, FQNEAQ (reference sequence). This CDR3 is 16 amino acids long. Trimming removed 1 base at V and 2 bases at J, with 14 bases between. Here the CDR3 reads CASSLEFGTVQETQYF. The CDR3 coding sequence is TGTGCCAGCAGCTTAGAATTCGGGACGGTGCAAGAGACCCAGTACTTC.

V gene TRBV27 combines with J gene TRBJ2-2; 8 bases are shared with TRBD1. V gave up 3 bases and J gave up 5 bases; unmatched junction bases: 8. The CDR3 is made up of 16 amino acids. Germline CDR1 reads MNHEY; CDR2 reads SMNVEV (reference sequence). The CDR3 coding sequence is TGTGCCAGCAGTTTTCATCTGGACAGGGTGACCGGGGAGCTGTTTTTT. It encodes CASSFHLDRVTGELFF.

The V call is TRBV5-4, the J call TRBJ2-1; 11 bases fit TRBD1. CDR3 length equals 15 residues. Germline V gives CDR1 SGHNT, CDR2 YYREEE (reference sequence). The V gene end was trimmed by 5 bases and the J gene end by 2 bases; junction bases not matched to a gene: 3. The CDR3 nucleotides read TGTGCCAGCAGTCCGGGACAGGGGGCCTACAATGAGCAGTTCTTC. It codes for CASSPGQGAYNEQFF.

The count of this clone is one. This sequence joins TRBV19 and TRBJ1-2; 9 bases are shared with TRBD1. V dropped 6 bases and J dropped 8; count of bases not matched to a gene: 7. CDR1 and CDR2 (germline): LNHDA, SQIVND (reference sequence). The CDR3 consists of 13 residues. The CDR3 DNA reads TGTGCCAGTAGCAGGGACAGGGCCGGGGGCTACACCTTC. Its translation: CASSRDRAGGYTF.

Points on this clone: The same CDR3 can be traced to other DNA sequences in this sample. This sequence joins TRBV6-5 and TRBJ2-5; TRBD1 matches 8 bases. With 6 bases clipped from V and 2 bases from J, the junction kept 2 bases outside the gene matches. Per germline, CDR1 MNHEY and CDR2 SVGAGI. The CDR3 is 13 residues long. The CDR3 bases are TGTGCCAGCAGCTACAGGGGGCAAGAGACCCAGTACTTC. Its translation: CASSYRGQETQYF.

The chain is built from TRBV7-2 and TRBJ2-2, with TRBD2 identical over 8 bases. Germline V lookup: CDR1 SGHTA, CDR2 FQGNSA. V shed 5 bases and J 7 bases; nucleotides not matched to a gene: 9. CDR3 size: 15 residues. The CDR3 bases are TGTGCCAGCAGCAGGGGACTAGGAGTCGACGGGGAGCTGTTTTTT. Translating gives CASSRGLGVDGELFF.

Only one count was recorded for this clone. V and J are TRBV28 and TRBJ1-1; D perhaps matches TRBD1 (5 bases). The germline V gene has CDR1 MDHEN and CDR2 SYDVKM. The V and J ends lost 4 bases and 11 bases respectively, with 11 bases between them. CDR3 length: 11 residues. Here the CDR3 reads CASSWGNSAFF. The CDR3 DNA reads as TGTGCCAGCAGTTGGGGGAATAGCGCTTTCTTT. Full variable domain (remainder filled in from reference TRBV28 and TRBJ1-1): DVKVTQSSRYLVKRTGEKVFLECVQDMDHENMFWYRQDPGLGLRLIYFSYDVKMKEKGDIPEGYSVSREKKERFSLILESASTNQTSMYLCASSWGNSAFFGQGTRLTVV.

Details on this clone: The same CDR3 also results from other DNA sequences found in this sample. The chain employs TRBV6-6 and TRBJ1-6; 7 nucleotides align to TRBD1. Unmatched junction bases numbered 4, after V lost 0 bases and J lost 8 bases. CDR1 and CDR2 from the germline V gene are MNHNY and SVGAGI (reference sequence). The CDR3 spans 15 residues. The CDR3 coding sequence is TGTGCCAGCAGTTACTCGAGGACAGGAGATTCACCCCTCCACTTT. Amino acids: CASSYSRTGDSPLHF.

This rearrangement joins TRBV27 to TRBJ1-2; D is uncertain. Trimming cost V 5 bases and J 6 bases, with 19 bases left between them. Germline V gene lookup returns CDR1 MNHEY and CDR2 SMNVEV (reference sequence). The CDR3 extends over 15 amino acids. The CDR3 reads CASSPALGIPHGYTF. The CDR3 DNA reads as TGTGCCAGCAGTCCAGCCCTCGGGATCCCACATGGCTACACCTTC.

V gene TRBV5-6 combines with J gene TRBJ1-1; D may be TRBD1 (5 bases). CDR1 SGHDT and CDR2 YYEEEE come from the germline V gene. V lost 0 bases, J lost 3 bases, and 18 bases lay in between. The CDR3 totals 17 residues. The CDR3 region is CASSLATAVARHTEAFF. CDR3 DNA: TGTGCCAGCAGCTTGGCGACAGCGGTCGCTAGGCACACTGAAGCTTTCTTT.

Comment on this clone: Other nucleotide sequences in the sample specify the same CDR3. V gene TRBV5-1 combines with J gene TRBJ1-4; D is uncertain. Germline loops: CDR1 SGHRS, CDR2 YFSETQ. V was cut by 0 bases and J by 5 bases, with 5 bases left in between. This CDR3 contains 13 residues. CDR3 bases: TGCGCCAGCAGCTTGGATGGGAATGAAAAACTGTTTTTT. Protein product: CASSLDGNEKLFF.